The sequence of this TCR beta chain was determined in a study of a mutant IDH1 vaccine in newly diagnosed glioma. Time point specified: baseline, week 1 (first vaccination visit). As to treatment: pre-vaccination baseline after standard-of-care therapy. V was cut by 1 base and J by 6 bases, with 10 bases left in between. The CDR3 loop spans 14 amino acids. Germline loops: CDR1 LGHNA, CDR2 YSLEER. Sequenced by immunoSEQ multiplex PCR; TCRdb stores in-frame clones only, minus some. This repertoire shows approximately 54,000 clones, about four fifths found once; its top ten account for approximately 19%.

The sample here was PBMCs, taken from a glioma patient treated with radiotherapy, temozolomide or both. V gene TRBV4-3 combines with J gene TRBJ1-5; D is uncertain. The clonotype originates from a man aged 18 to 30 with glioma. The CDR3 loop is CASSQGVVGQPQHF. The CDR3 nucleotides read TGCGCCAGCAGCCAAGGGGTTGTGGGTCAGCCCCAGCATTTT.